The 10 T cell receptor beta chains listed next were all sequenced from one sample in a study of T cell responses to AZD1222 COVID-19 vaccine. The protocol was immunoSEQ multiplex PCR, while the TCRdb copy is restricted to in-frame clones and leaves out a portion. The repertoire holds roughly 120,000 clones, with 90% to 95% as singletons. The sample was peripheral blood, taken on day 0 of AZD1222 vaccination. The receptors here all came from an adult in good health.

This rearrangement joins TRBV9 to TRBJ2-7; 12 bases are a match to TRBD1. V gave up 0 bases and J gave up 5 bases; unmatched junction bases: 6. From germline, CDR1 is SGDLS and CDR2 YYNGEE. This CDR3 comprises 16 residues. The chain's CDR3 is CASSVAGTGGRNEQYF. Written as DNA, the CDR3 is TGTGCCAGCAGCGTAGCAGGGACAGGGGGCCGGAACGAGCAGTACTTC.

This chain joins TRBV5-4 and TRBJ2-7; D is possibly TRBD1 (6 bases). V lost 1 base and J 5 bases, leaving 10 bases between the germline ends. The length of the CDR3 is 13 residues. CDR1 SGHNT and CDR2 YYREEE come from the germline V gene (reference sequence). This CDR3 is CASSLSRGDEQYF. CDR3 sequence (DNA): TGTGCCAGCAGCTTGAGCAGGGGCGACGAGCAGTACTTC.

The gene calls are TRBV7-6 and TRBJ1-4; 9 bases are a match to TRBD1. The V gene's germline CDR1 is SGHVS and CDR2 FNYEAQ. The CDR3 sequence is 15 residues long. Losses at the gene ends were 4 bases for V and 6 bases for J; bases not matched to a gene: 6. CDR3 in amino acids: CASSSLTGGYEKLFF. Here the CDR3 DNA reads TGTGCCAGCAGCTCCCTCACAGGGGGCTATGAAAAACTGTTTTTT.

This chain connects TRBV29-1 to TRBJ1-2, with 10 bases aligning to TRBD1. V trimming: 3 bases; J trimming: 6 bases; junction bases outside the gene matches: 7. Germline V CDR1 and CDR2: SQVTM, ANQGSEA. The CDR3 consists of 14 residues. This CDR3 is CSVDRDRGTNGYTF. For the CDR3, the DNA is TGCAGCGTTGACCGGGACAGGGGAACGAATGGCTACACCTTC.

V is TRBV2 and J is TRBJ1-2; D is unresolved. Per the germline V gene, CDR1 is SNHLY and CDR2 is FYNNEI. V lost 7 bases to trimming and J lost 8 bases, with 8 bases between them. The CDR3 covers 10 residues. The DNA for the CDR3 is TGTGCCAGCAAAGCGTTGGGCTACACCTTC. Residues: CASKALGYTF.

The CDR3 DNA is TGTGCCAGCAGCTTACTCCACGGCGCTGAAGCTTTCTTT. As protein: CASSLLHGAEAFF. V gene TRBV11-3 combines with J gene TRBJ1-1; D unresolved. The germline CDR1 and CDR2 sequences are SGHNT and YENEEA. The CDR3 loop spans 13 amino acids. The V end lost 2 bases, the J end lost 6 bases, and 10 bases lay between the germline ends.

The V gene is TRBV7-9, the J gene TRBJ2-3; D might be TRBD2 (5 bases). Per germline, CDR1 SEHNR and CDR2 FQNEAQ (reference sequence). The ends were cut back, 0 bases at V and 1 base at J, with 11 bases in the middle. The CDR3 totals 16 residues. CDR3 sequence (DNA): TGTGCCAGCAGCTTAGCCCCCAGTAGCGGCACAGATACGCAGTATTTT. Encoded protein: CASSLAPSSGTDTQYF.

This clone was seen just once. CDR3 in amino acids: CAISEPLAGGPEEQYF. The CDR3 DNA reads as TGTGCCATCAGTGAGCCTCTAGCGGGAGGGCCGGAAGAGCAGTACTTC. The chain recombines TRBV10-3 with TRBJ2-7, with 12 bases fitting TRBD2. In germline, CDR1 is ENHRY, CDR2 SYGVKD. The ends lost 2 bases at V and 7 bases at J; junction bases unmatched: 9. The CDR3 is 16 residues long.

The CDR3 DNA reads as TGTGCCAGCAGCTTCTCGGCTGGGGGCTCAGCCGGGGAGCTGTTTTTT. Translated, it gives CASSFSAGGSAGELFF. The chain is built from TRBV7-9 and TRBJ2-2; TRBD1 is a possible D gene (6 bases). The V end lost 3 bases, the J end lost 6 bases, and 17 bases lay between the germline ends. The length of the CDR3 is 16 residues. The germline V gene encodes CDR1 SEHNR and CDR2 FQNEAQ (reference sequence).

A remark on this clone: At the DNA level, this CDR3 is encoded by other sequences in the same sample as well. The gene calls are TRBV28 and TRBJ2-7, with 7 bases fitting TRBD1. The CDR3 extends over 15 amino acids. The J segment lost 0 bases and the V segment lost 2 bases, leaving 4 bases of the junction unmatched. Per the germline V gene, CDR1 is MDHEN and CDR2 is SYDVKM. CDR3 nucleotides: TGTGCCAGCAGTTTAGGCAGGGGGAGCTCCTACGAGCAGTACTTC. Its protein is CASSLGRGSSYEQYF.